This T cell receptor (beta chain) was captured by sequencing in a study of vaccination effects on CD4 cells after COVID-19. Overall study context: Researchers obtained post-vaccine samples at a median of 72 days past the second dose.

Some clones are missing from TCRdb's copy, which holds only in-frame ones; the method was immunoSEQ multiplex PCR. Of around 60,000 clones listed, around 73% were seen once; the top ten hold 1.2%. V dropped 0 bases and J dropped 4; count of bases not matched to a gene: 13. Germline V gene data show CDR1 as SGDLS and CDR2 as YYNGEE. This CDR3 region has 18 residues. With regard to this clone: What it binds is unknown.

Within the ViraFEST assay, antigen-specific CD4+ T cells underwent expansion with viral peptide pools prior to sequencing. Between days 9 and 10 of culture, CD4+ T cells were separated out. Each participant received a vaccine that was either BNT162b2 or mRNA-1273, given as two doses. All vaccine recipients tested negative for nucleocapsid antibodies and had never contracted SARS-CoV-2 infection. The chain is built from TRBV9 and TRBJ2-5; 9 bases agree with TRBD2. The sequenced sample was CD4+ T cells from PBMCs cultured with HCoV-229E spike peptides, obtained after COVID-19 vaccination. This sequence was found in a human donor who received a COVID-19 vaccine. This chain's CDR3 is CASSVGLGSGGPRETQYF. The DNA of the CDR3 is TGTGCCAGCAGCGTAGGTCTGGGAAGCGGGGGGCCACGAGAGACCCAGTACTTC.